The 6 T cell receptor beta chains below were found in one sample sequenced in a study of CD4 T cells in relation to SARS-CoV-2 and coronaviruses. Method: immunoSEQ multiplex PCR; TCRdb's copy keeps in-frame clones and lacks some. Here the sample spans some 64,000 clones, about 95% being singletons. Before the COVID-19 pandemic, during about 2010-2018, CD4+ T cells were taken from unexposed donors. Input material: naive CD4+ T cells from PBMCs. The subset here: naive CD4+ T cells isolated by negative enrichment. These receptors were obtained from a human donor in good health.

The chain links TRBV6-5 to TRBJ1-1; D unclear. The V end was cut by 4 bases, the J end by 1 base, with 10 bases between. The germline V gene encodes CDR1 MNHEY and CDR2 SVGAGI. CDR3 length equals 14 residues. CDR3 in amino acids: CASSFSPRNTEAFF. The DNA of the CDR3 is TGTGCCAGCAGTTTCTCGCCAAGGAACACTGAAGCTTTCTTT.

The chain is built from TRBV28 and TRBJ2-5; 9 bases line up with TRBD2. Trimming cost V 3 bases and J 6 bases; bases outside gene matches: 5. CDR3 length: 14 residues. Germline-derived CDR1 and CDR2 are MDHEN and SYDVKM. CDR3 nucleotide sequence: TGTGCCAGCAGTTTCATTAGCGGGAGAAAGACCCAGTACTTC. Residues: CASSFISGRKTQYF.

V and J are TRBV19 and TRBJ1-5; D is perhaps TRBD1 (5 bases). CDR3 length: 17 residues. Germline lookup yields CDR1 LNHDA and CDR2 SQIVND (reference sequence). Trimming cost V 3 bases and J 0 bases, with 15 bases left between them. In DNA form, the CDR3 reads TGTGCCAGTAGTATGTTGGGGAGACAGTATAGCAATCAGCCCCAGCATTTT. This gives the protein CASSMLGRQYSNQPQHF.

This clone was seen only a few times. A junction boundary mismatches the germline segment, possibly from a read error. The chain couples TRBV20-1 to TRBJ2-7; D perhaps matches TRBD1 (5 bases). From germline, CDR1 is DFQATT and CDR2 SNEGSKA (reference sequence). This CDR3 has 11 amino acids. The DNA of the CDR3 is TGCAGTGCCCTGGTCCAGGGAATCGGTTTCTTC. As protein: CSALVQGIGFF.

The chain employs TRBV7-8 and TRBJ2-7; a weak D match, TRBD1 (5 bases). Germline V gene lookup returns CDR1 SGHVS and CDR2 FQNEAQ. V was pared by 2 bases and J by 6 bases, with 17 bases between. CDR3 length: 15 residues. CDR3 nucleotides: TGTGCCAGCAGCTTAAGTTTTCCAGGGCTCCTCGAGCAGTACTTC. Translating it yields CASSLSFPGLLEQYF.

The chain employs TRBV21-1 and TRBJ1-4; the table's D call, TRBD1, was not checked against the DNA. TRBV21-1 is a known pseudogene. The CDR3 totals 16 residues. Here the CDR3 DNA reads TGTGCCAGCAGATGCGGACAGGGAGCTTCTAATGAAAAACTGTTTTTT. Protein: CASRCGQGASNEKLFF.